A selection of T cell receptor beta chains follows, all from one sample in a study of blood T cell repertoires in COVID-19. Assay: immunoSEQ multiplex PCR; the TCRdb copy retains only in-frame clones and omits some. The profile shows some 250,000 clones, approximately 78% of them singletons. Sequenced sample: peripheral blood. The receptors stem from a woman aged 55-75 years with active or convalescent COVID-19. Both conserved end residues are part of each CDR3. A D gene is named only where the DNA matches it firmly. Not every row has a clone size; where given, it reads once, few, many or a size class.

abundance: .; j_gene: TRBJ2-2; d_gene: .; v_gene: TRBV3-1/TRBV3-2; CDR3nt: TGTGCCAGCAGCCGAGGGGGGGACACCGGGGAGCTGTTTTTT; CDR3aa: CASSRGGDTGELFF
abundance: .; j_gene: TRBJ2-7; d_gene: TRBD2; v_gene: TRBV10-3; CDR3nt: TGTGCCACGGCTTTAGGGGCTAGCGGGGCTTGGGAGCAGTACTTC; CDR3aa: CATALGASGAWEQYF
abundance: .; j_gene: TRBJ1-2; d_gene: TRBD1; v_gene: TRBV3-1/TRBV3-2; CDR3nt: TGTGCCAGCAGCTCCCATCCCGGACAGGGTAGAAACTATGGCTACACCTTC; CDR3aa: CASSSHPGQGRNYGYTF
abundance: .; j_gene: TRBJ1-2; d_gene: .; v_gene: TRBV12-3/TRBV12-4; CDR3nt: TGTGCCAGCAGTTTAGAACAGGCGGCGGCCTACACCTTC; CDR3aa: CASSLEQAAAYTF
abundance: .; j_gene: TRBJ1-5; d_gene: TRBD1; v_gene: TRBV29-1; CDR3nt: TGCAGCGTTGTTGAGGGGGCGGTGGATCAGCCCCAGCATTTT; CDR3aa: CSVVEGAVDQPQHF
abundance: .; j_gene: TRBJ1-2; d_gene: .; v_gene: TRBV5-5; CDR3nt: TGTGCCAGCAGCCCCCGGGACTCGGGCTATGGCTACACCTTC; CDR3aa: CASSPRDSGYGYTF
abundance: once; j_gene: TRBJ2-7; d_gene: .; v_gene: TRBV5-1; CDR3nt: TGCGCCAGCAGCCGAGGTGAAAAGGGGGAGCAGTACTTC; CDR3aa: CASSRGEKGEQYF
abundance: .; j_gene: TRBJ1-4; d_gene: .; v_gene: TRBV6-6; CDR3nt: TGTGCCAGCAGTTACCAGACAGGTCTGTTTTTT; CDR3aa: CASSYQTGLFF
abundance: .; j_gene: TRBJ2-5; d_gene: TRBD2; v_gene: TRBV6-6; CDR3nt: TGTGCCAGCAGTCTGGGGACTAGCGGGGGACAAGAGACCCAGTACTTC; CDR3aa: CASSLGTSGGQETQYF
abundance: .; j_gene: TRBJ1-4; d_gene: TRBD1; v_gene: TRBV7-8; CDR3nt: TGTGCCAGCAGCTTAAGGCACAGGGGGCAGGGGTATAATGAAAAACTGTTTTTT; CDR3aa: CASSLRHRGQGYNEKLFF
abundance: .; j_gene: TRBJ1-1; d_gene: .; v_gene: TRBV19; CDR3nt: TGTGCCAGTAGACTTCAGGGCCCGAACACTGAAGCTTTCTTT; CDR3aa: CASRLQGPNTEAFF
abundance: .; j_gene: TRBJ1-5; d_gene: .; v_gene: TRBV19; CDR3nt: TGTGCCAGTAGTATAGACAGAGGGTGGGCCCAGCATTTT; CDR3aa: CASSIDRGWAQHF
abundance: few; j_gene: TRBJ2-3; d_gene: .; v_gene: TRBV7-3; CDR3nt: TGTGCCAGCAGCTTAACGCCCTCCAGGGGTACGCAGTATTTT; CDR3aa: CASSLTPSRGTQYF
abundance: .; j_gene: TRBJ2-7; d_gene: .; v_gene: TRBV5-1; CDR3nt: TGCGCCAGCAGCTTGGTATCAGGGCCCAACTACGAGCAGTACTTC; CDR3aa: CASSLVSGPNYEQYF
abundance: .; j_gene: TRBJ1-5; d_gene: TRBD1; v_gene: TRBV19; CDR3nt: TGTGCCAGTAGTACGACAGGGAACAATCAGCCCCAGCATTTT; CDR3aa: CASSTTGNNQPQHF
abundance: .; j_gene: TRBJ1-2; d_gene: .; v_gene: TRBV7-9; CDR3nt: TGTGCCAGCAGCTTAGAGGCCAGGGGATTGAGTGGCTACACCTTC; CDR3aa: CASSLEARGLSGYTF
abundance: .; j_gene: TRBJ1-3; d_gene: TRBD1; v_gene: TRBV19; CDR3nt: TGTGCCAGTAGTATAGATACAGGGGGCACTGGAAACACCATATATTTT; CDR3aa: CASSIDTGGTGNTIYF
abundance: .; j_gene: TRBJ1-2; d_gene: .; v_gene: TRBV5-4; CDR3nt: TGTGCCAGCAGCTTGGACCAGGCAGGGAACTATGGCTACACCTTC; CDR3aa: CASSLDQAGNYGYTF
abundance: .; j_gene: TRBJ2-5; d_gene: TRBD2; v_gene: TRBV19; CDR3nt: TGTGCCAGTTCTAACGGGGGGGGGCGAGAGACCCAGTACTTC; CDR3aa: CASSNGGGRETQYF
abundance: .; j_gene: TRBJ2-1; d_gene: TRBD1; v_gene: TRBV7-2; CDR3nt: TGTGCCAGCAGCTTAGGGACAGGGGATGAGCAGTTCTTC; CDR3aa: CASSLGTGDEQFF
abundance: once; j_gene: TRBJ2-7; d_gene: TRBD1; v_gene: TRBV9; CDR3nt: TGTGCCAGCAGTCACGGACAGGCCTCCTACGAGCAGTACTTC; CDR3aa: CASSHGQASYEQYF
abundance: .; j_gene: TRBJ1-2; d_gene: .; v_gene: TRBV12-5; CDR3nt: TGTGCTAGTGGCCGAGACAGGAATCAATATGGCTACACCTTC; CDR3aa: CASGRDRNQYGYTF
abundance: .; j_gene: TRBJ2-7; d_gene: TRBD2; v_gene: TRBV3-1/TRBV3-2; CDR3nt: TGTGCCAGCAGCCTACGCGAGCGGGGGGGCTCCTACGAGCAGTACTTC; CDR3aa: CASSLRERGGSYEQYF
abundance: .; j_gene: TRBJ2-5; d_gene: TRBD2; v_gene: TRBV4-1; CDR3nt: TGCGCCAGCAGCCTCAGGACTAGCGGGCAAGAGACCCAGTACTTC; CDR3aa: CASSLRTSGQETQYF
abundance: .; j_gene: TRBJ2-2; d_gene: TRBD1; v_gene: TRBV7-9; CDR3nt: TGTGCCAGCAGCCTTTCCGGGACAGGGAAGGGCGGGGAGCTGTTTTTT; CDR3aa: CASSLSGTGKGGELFF
abundance: .; j_gene: TRBJ1-2; d_gene: .; v_gene: TRBV19; CDR3nt: TGTGCCAGTAGTACAAACAGGGCAGAGGGCTATGGCTACACCTTC; CDR3aa: CASSTNRAEGYGYTF
abundance: few; j_gene: TRBJ1-2; d_gene: TRBD1; v_gene: TRBV12-3/TRBV12-4; CDR3nt: TGTGCCAGCAGTCTACAGGGGAACTATGGCTACACCTTC; CDR3aa: CASSLQGNYGYTF
abundance: .; j_gene: TRBJ2-3; d_gene: TRBD2; v_gene: TRBV6-2/TRBV6-3; CDR3nt: TGTGCCAGCAGTTACTCCCGCCACAGCGGGGGGCCCACAGATACGCAGTATTTT; CDR3aa: CASSYSRHSGGPTDTQYF
abundance: .; j_gene: TRBJ2-7; d_gene: .; v_gene: TRBV19; CDR3nt: TGTGCCACCGCGTCCGATTCCTACGAGCAGTACTTC; CDR3aa: CATASDSYEQYF
abundance: .; j_gene: TRBJ2-3; d_gene: .; v_gene: TRBV7-9; CDR3nt: TGTGCCAGCAGCTCGGGACTCCTCTGGGATACGCAGTATTTT; CDR3aa: CASSSGLLWDTQYF
abundance: .; j_gene: TRBJ1-1; d_gene: TRBD1; v_gene: TRBV13; CDR3nt: TGTGCCAGCGGCAGACAGGGGGCGAACACTGAAGCTTTCTTT; CDR3aa: CASGRQGANTEAFF
abundance: .; j_gene: TRBJ2-1; d_gene: .; v_gene: TRBV6-6; CDR3nt: TGTGCCAGCAGTGTCGCGGGGTTTACTGAGCAGTTCTTC; CDR3aa: CASSVAGFTEQFF
abundance: .; j_gene: TRBJ2-7; d_gene: .; v_gene: TRBV2; CDR3nt: TGTGCCAGCAGTGAAAGAAGGGAGGACGAGCAGTACTTC; CDR3aa: CASSERREDEQYF
abundance: .; j_gene: TRBJ1-3; d_gene: .; v_gene: TRBV5-5; CDR3nt: TGTGCCAGCAGCTTGGATCGGGGACTGAGCTCTGGAAACACCATATATTTT; CDR3aa: CASSLDRGLSSGNTIYF
abundance: .; j_gene: TRBJ2-1; d_gene: .; v_gene: TRBV7-8; CDR3nt: TGTGCCAGCAGCCCTAACTGGTACAATGAGCAGTTCTTC; CDR3aa: CASSPNWYNEQFF
abundance: once; j_gene: TRBJ1-6; d_gene: TRBD1; v_gene: TRBV2; CDR3nt: TGTGCCAGCAGCCTTCAATTGGACAGGGGATACTCACCCCTCCACTTT; CDR3aa: CASSLQLDRGYSPLHF
abundance: .; j_gene: TRBJ1-4; d_gene: .; v_gene: TRBV4-1; CDR3nt: TGCGCCAGCAGAGGGGGGGATGAAAAACTGTTTTTT; CDR3aa: CASRGGDEKLFF
abundance: .; j_gene: TRBJ1-2; d_gene: TRBD1; v_gene: TRBV5-4; CDR3nt: TGTGCCAGCAGCTTGGTGGGACAGGCGGGTGGCTATGGCTACACCTTC; CDR3aa: CASSLVGQAGGYGYTF
abundance: .; j_gene: TRBJ2-7; d_gene: .; v_gene: TRBV3-1/TRBV3-2; CDR3nt: TGTGCCAGCAGCCAAGAGCGGGGGCTCCTCTACGAGCAGTACTTC; CDR3aa: CASSQERGLLYEQYF
abundance: .; j_gene: TRBJ2-7; d_gene: .; v_gene: TRBV4-1; CDR3nt: TGCGCCAGCAGCCAAGTGGAGGCGCACACATACGAGCAGTACTTC; CDR3aa: CASSQVEAHTYEQYF
abundance: once; j_gene: TRBJ1-2; d_gene: .; v_gene: TRBV21-1; CDR3nt: TGTGCCAGCAGCAACAGGGGAGGCTACACCTTC; CDR3aa: CASSNRGGYTF
abundance: few; j_gene: TRBJ1-2; d_gene: .; v_gene: TRBV30; CDR3nt: TGTGCCTGGACCGGGAGGAACTATGGCTACACCTTC; CDR3aa: CAWTGRNYGYTF
abundance: once; j_gene: TRBJ2-5; d_gene: TRBD1; v_gene: TRBV11-2; CDR3nt: TGTGCCAGCAACCCGACAGGGGGGGGGACCCAGTACTTC; CDR3aa: CASNPTGGGTQYF
abundance: many; j_gene: TRBJ1-1; d_gene: TRBD1; v_gene: TRBV29-1; CDR3nt: TGCAGCGGAACCCGGACAGGGAGAGCTTTCTTT; CDR3aa: CSGTRTGRAFF
abundance: .; j_gene: TRBJ2-7; d_gene: .; v_gene: TRBV7-9; CDR3nt: TGTGCCAGCAGCTTAACCCCCCAGGGGGGTCCCGACGAGCAGTACTTC; CDR3aa: CASSLTPQGGPDEQYF
abundance: .; j_gene: TRBJ2-7; d_gene: .; v_gene: TRBV5-1; CDR3nt: .; CDR3aa: CASSSFGPGGYEQYF
abundance: .; j_gene: TRBJ2-2; d_gene: .; v_gene: TRBV6-2/TRBV6-3; CDR3nt: TGTGCCAGCAGTTACTCGACAGTCACCGGGGAGCTGTTTTTT; CDR3aa: CASSYSTVTGELFF
abundance: .; j_gene: TRBJ2-3; d_gene: TRBD1; v_gene: TRBV19; CDR3nt: TGTGCCAGTAGCGACAGGGGCTACACTAGCACAGATACGCAGTATTTT; CDR3aa: CASSDRGYTSTDTQYF
abundance: .; j_gene: TRBJ2-7; d_gene: .; v_gene: TRBV11-2; CDR3nt: TGTGCCAGCAGCATTCAGGGGGGCGAGCAGTACTTC; CDR3aa: CASSIQGGEQYF
abundance: .; j_gene: TRBJ2-5; d_gene: .; v_gene: TRBV7-6; CDR3nt: TGTGCCAGCAGCTTAACGGGCGTCGGAGGAGAGACCCAGTACTTC; CDR3aa: CASSLTGVGGETQYF
abundance: .; j_gene: TRBJ2-1; d_gene: .; v_gene: TRBV4-2; CDR3nt: TGTGCCAGCAGCCATAATTCCAGGGGGGCCGCCTACAATGAGCAGTTCTTC; CDR3aa: CASSHNSRGAAYNEQFF
abundance: .; j_gene: TRBJ2-1; d_gene: TRBD2; v_gene: TRBV4-3; CDR3nt: TGCGCCAGCAGCCAAGCGGGGGGAAGTAGCAATGAGCAGTTCTTC; CDR3aa: CASSQAGGSSNEQFF
abundance: .; j_gene: TRBJ1-1; d_gene: .; v_gene: TRBV25-1; CDR3nt: TGTGCCAGCAGTGTCCAAGTTTCGGACACTGAAGCTTTCTTT; CDR3aa: CASSVQVSDTEAFF
abundance: .; j_gene: TRBJ2-1; d_gene: TRBD2; v_gene: TRBV7-2; CDR3nt: TGTGCCAGCAGCTTATCTAGCGGGGGGGCTAATGAGCAGTTCTTC; CDR3aa: CASSLSSGGANEQFF
abundance: once; j_gene: TRBJ1-1; d_gene: TRBD1; v_gene: TRBV6-1; CDR3nt: TGTGCCAGCAGTCCTCCAGGGGGTGGGTACACTGAAGCTTTCTTT; CDR3aa: CASSPPGGGYTEAFF
abundance: .; j_gene: TRBJ2-5; d_gene: .; v_gene: TRBV7-7; CDR3nt: TGTGCTAGCAGCTTAAATTTTGGGGGGTCGGAGACCCAGTACTTC; CDR3aa: CASSLNFGGSETQYF
abundance: .; j_gene: TRBJ1-6; d_gene: .; v_gene: TRBV6-1; CDR3nt: TGTGCCAGCAGTGAAACCCGGGGGGGGTCACCCCTCCACTTT; CDR3aa: CASSETRGGSPLHF
abundance: .; j_gene: TRBJ1-2; d_gene: .; v_gene: TRBV27; CDR3nt: TGTGCCAGCAGTCCCCTTCAGTACTATGGCTACACCTTC; CDR3aa: CASSPLQYYGYTF
abundance: .; j_gene: TRBJ1-1; d_gene: .; v_gene: TRBV6-5; CDR3nt: TGTGCCAGCAGGGTGGGAGGGACTGAAGCTTTCTTT; CDR3aa: CASRVGGTEAFF
abundance: .; j_gene: TRBJ2-7; d_gene: .; v_gene: TRBV7-2; CDR3nt: TGTGCCAGCAGCTTTGTGCGGGGCCGCTACGAGCAGTACTTC; CDR3aa: CASSFVRGRYEQYF